A selection of T cell receptor beta chains follows, all from one sample in a study of early T cells in non-severe SARS-CoV-2 infection. TCRdb fed the 5' RACE reads into MiXCR, producing one record per CDR3 protein. The table shows some 53,000 distinct CDR3 sequences, with approximately 8% occurring only once. The sequencing input was whole blood. Receptor source: an adult who was a healthcare worker with PCR-confirmed SARS-CoV-2 infection or an uninfected control (not recorded which). The CDR3 runs from the conserved cysteine through the conserved F or W. Fields, in order: clone size, J gene, V gene, D gene, CDR3 DNA, CDR3 protein. D genes are given only for firm matches. Clone size appears in some rows only: once, few, many, or a class for an expanded clone.

few	TRBJ1-4	TRBV7-2	NA	TGTGCCAGCAGCTTAGACGGGGGGCGTAATGAAAAACTGTTTTTT	CASSLDGGRNEKLFF
NA	TRBJ1-5	TRBV18	NA	TGTGCCAGCTCACCGGTCGAGGGGAACCAGCCCCAGCATTTT	CASSPVEGNQPQHF
many	TRBJ1-2	TRBV2	NA	TGTGCCAGCAGTGAGAGGACGGGCGTGAACGGCTACACCTTC	CASSERTGVNGYTF
few	TRBJ2-1	TRBV29-1	NA	TGCAGCCGAACATGGGGGGATGAGCAGTTCTTC	CSRTWGDEQFF
many	TRBJ1-6	TRBV9	NA	TGTGCCAGCAGCGTAGGGGGGGAGATCGCTTCACCCCTCCACTTT	CASSVGGEIASPLHF
many	TRBJ2-7	TRBV24-1	NA	TGTGCCACCGGGGACAACAACTCCTACGAGCAGTACTTC	CATGDNNSYEQYF
few	TRBJ2-2	TRBV19	TRBD1	TGTGCCAGTATTGGCCAGGGGGACAGCGGGGAGCTGTTTTTT	CASIGQGDSGELFF
few	TRBJ2-1	TRBV7-6	NA	TGTGCCAGCAGCGGAGGAAAGTCGTACAATGAGCAGTTCTTC	CASSGGKSYNEQFF
few	TRBJ1-1	TRBV27	TRBD1	TGTGCCAGCAGTTTTGCCACAGGGGGCTTTATGAGCTCTGAAGCTTTCTTT	CASSFATGGFMSSEAFF
many	TRBJ2-2	TRBV5-1	NA	TGCGCCAGCAGCTTGTACAGGACGACCGGGACCGGGGAGCTGTTTTTT	CASSLYRTTGTGELFF
few	TRBJ1-6	TRBV4-1	NA	TGCGCCAGCAGCCAAGAAGCCATGGCCGCTTATAATTCACCCCTCCACTTT	CASSQEAMAAYNSPLHF
many	TRBJ2-7	TRBV28	TRBD1	TGTGCCAGCAGTTTATCAGGACAGGTGCAGTACTTC	CASSLSGQVQYF
few	TRBJ2-3	TRBV7-2	NA	TGTGCCAGCAGCTTAGTCCCAGGGCCAAGCACAGATACGCAGTATTTT	CASSLVPGPSTDTQYF
few	TRBJ2-1	TRBV12-3/TRBV12-4	TRBD1	TGTGCCAGCAGTTGGGCGACAGGGGTGAACAATGAGCAGTTCTTC	CASSWATGVNNEQFF
few	TRBJ2-7	TRBV12-3/TRBV12-4	TRBD2	TGTGCCAGCAGTTTAGGTCGGCTAGCGGGAGGTTCCTCCTACGAGCAGTACTTC	CASSLGRLAGGSSYEQYF
many	TRBJ2-1	TRBV5-4	NA	TGTGCCAGCAGCTTGGGAGGGGTCAATGAGCAGTTCTTC	CASSLGGVNEQFF
few	TRBJ1-1	TRBV28	NA	TGTGCCAGCAGCCCCTATGGGGGAGTTGGGGGAGCTTTCTTT	CASSPYGGVGGAFF
few	TRBJ1-4	TRBV3-1	TRBD1	TGTGCCAGCAGCCAAGAGGGACAGCCCCGAGAAAAACTGTTTTTT	CASSQEGQPREKLFF
medium-sized	TRBJ1-2	TRBV14	NA	TGTGCCAGCAGCCACCCAGGCGGGGGCTACACCTTC	CASSHPGGGYTF
many	TRBJ2-7	TRBV11-2	NA	TGTGCCAGCAGCTTCTCCTACGAGCAGTACTTC	CASSFSYEQYF
many	TRBJ2-7	TRBV20-1	NA	TGCAGTGCCCCGGATCCCGTGTACGAGCAGTACTTC	CSAPDPVYEQYF
few	TRBJ2-5	TRBV11-3	TRBD1	TGTGCCAGCAGCCCCGCCGGGACAGCCCAAGAGACCCAGTACTTC	CASSPAGTAQETQYF
NA	TRBJ2-3	TRBV7-2	TRBD1	TGTGCCAGTAAAGGGGGACAGGGCTTCACAGATACGCAGTATTTT	CASKGGQGFTDTQYF
NA	TRBJ2-2	TRBV20-1	NA	TGCAGTGCTAGGGCGCACACGAACACCGGGGAGCTGTTTTTT	CSARAHTNTGELFF
many	TRBJ2-1	TRBV6-6	NA	TGTGCCATCAGAGGAGGCAGGCGCTCCTACAATGAGCAGTTCTTC	CAIRGGRRSYNEQFF